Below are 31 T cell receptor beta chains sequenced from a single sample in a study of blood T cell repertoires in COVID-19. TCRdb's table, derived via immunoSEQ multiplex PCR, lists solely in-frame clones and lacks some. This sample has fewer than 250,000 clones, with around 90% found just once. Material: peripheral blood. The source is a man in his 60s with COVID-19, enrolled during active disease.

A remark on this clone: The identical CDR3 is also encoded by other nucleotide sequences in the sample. CDR3 amino acids: CASSFQGNTEAFF. The CDR3 DNA reads as TGCGCCAGCAGCTTCCAGGGAAACACTGAAGCTTTCTTT. This rearrangement joins TRBV5-1 to TRBJ1-1; D might be TRBD1 (5 bases). The V end was cut by 2 bases, the J end by 2 bases, with 7 bases between. CDR1 is SGHRS, CDR2 YFSETQ, per germline. The CDR3 spans 13 residues.

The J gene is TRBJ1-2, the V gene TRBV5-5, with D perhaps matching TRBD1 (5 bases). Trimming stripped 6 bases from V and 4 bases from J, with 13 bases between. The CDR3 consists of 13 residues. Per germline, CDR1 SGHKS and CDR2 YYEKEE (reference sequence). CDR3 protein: CASTLGGGYGYTF. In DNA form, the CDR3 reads TGTGCCAGCACTTTGGGGGGTGGCTATGGCTACACCTTC.

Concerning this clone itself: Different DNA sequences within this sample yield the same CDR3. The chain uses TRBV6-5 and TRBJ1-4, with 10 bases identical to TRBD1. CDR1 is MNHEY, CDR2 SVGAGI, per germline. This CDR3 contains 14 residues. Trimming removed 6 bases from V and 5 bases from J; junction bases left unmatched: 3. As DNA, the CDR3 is TGTGCCAGCAGACTGGGACAGGGGAATGAAAAACTGTTTTTT. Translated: CASRLGQGNEKLFF.

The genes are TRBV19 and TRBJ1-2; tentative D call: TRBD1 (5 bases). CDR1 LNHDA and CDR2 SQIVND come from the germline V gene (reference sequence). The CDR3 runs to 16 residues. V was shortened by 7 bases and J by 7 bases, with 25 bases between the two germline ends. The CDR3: CASTGLWARTGAGYTF. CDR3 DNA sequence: TGTGCCAGTACTGGCCTCTGGGCCAGAACAGGCGCTGGCTACACCTTC. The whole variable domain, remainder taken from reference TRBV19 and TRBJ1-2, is DGGITQSPKYLFRKEGQNVTLSCEQNLNHDAMYWYRQDPGQGLRLIYYSQIVNDFQKGDIAEGYSVSREKKESFPLTVTSAQKNPTAFYLCASTGLWARTGAGYTFGSGTRLTVV.

The CDR3 region is CASSSSSGRPSVNSYEQYF. The CDR3 DNA sequence: TGTGCCAGCAGCTCCTCTAGCGGGAGGCCCTCCGTCAACTCCTACGAGCAGTACTTC. The rearrangement uses TRBV3-1 (or the pseudogene TRBV3-2) and TRBJ2-7; 11 positions agree with TRBD2. The CDR3 is 19 amino acids. The V gene end was trimmed by 5 bases and the J gene end by 0 bases; junction bases not matched to a gene: 15. CDR1 is LGHDT, CDR2 YNNKEL, per germline (reference sequence).

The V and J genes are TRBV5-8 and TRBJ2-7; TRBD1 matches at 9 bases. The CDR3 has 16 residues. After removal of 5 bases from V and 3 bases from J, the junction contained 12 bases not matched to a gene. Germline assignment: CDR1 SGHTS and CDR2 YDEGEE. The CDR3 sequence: CASSPDPGQGRYEQYF. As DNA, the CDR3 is TGTGCCAGCAGTCCTGATCCGGGACAGGGTCGCTACGAGCAGTACTTC.

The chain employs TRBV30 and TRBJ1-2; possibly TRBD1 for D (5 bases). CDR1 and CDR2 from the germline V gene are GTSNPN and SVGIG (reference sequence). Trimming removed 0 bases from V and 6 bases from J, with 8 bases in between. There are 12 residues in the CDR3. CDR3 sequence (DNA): TGTGCCTGGAGTGTTTCAGGGAATGGCTACACCTTC. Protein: CAWSVSGNGYTF.

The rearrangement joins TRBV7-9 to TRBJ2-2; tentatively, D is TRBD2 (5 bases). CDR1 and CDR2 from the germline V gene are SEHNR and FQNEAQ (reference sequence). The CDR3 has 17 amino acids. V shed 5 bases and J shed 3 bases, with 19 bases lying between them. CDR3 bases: TGTGCCAGCAGCGTACTGTGGCGGGTGAGGGACACCGGGGAGCTGTTTTTT. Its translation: CASSVLWRVRDTGELFF.

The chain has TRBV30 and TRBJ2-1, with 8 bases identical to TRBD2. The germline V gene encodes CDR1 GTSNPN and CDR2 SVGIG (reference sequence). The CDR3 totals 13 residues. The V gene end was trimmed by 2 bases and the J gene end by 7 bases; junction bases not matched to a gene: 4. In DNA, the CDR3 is TGTGCCTGGAGTAGGATAGCGGGAAATGAGCAGTTCTTC. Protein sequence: CAWSRIAGNEQFF. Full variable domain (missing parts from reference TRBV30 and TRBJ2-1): SQTIHQWPATLVQPVGSPLSLECTVEGTSNPNLYWYRQAAGRGLQLLFYSVGIGQISSEVPQNLSASRPQDRQFILSSKKLLLSDSGFYLCAWSRIAGNEQFFGPGTRLTVL.

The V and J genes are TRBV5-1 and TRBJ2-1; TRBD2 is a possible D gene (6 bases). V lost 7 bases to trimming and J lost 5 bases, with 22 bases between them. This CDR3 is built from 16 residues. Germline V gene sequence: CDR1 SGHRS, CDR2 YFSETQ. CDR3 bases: TGCGCCAGCTCGACGATGGGGGGTAATCGAAACAATGAGCAGTTCTTC. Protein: CASSTMGGNRNNEQFF.

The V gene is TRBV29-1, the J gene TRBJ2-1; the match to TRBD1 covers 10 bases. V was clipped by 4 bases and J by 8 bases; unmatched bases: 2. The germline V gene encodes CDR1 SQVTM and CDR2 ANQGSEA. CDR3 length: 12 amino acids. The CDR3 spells CSVVTGGYEQFF. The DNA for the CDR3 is TGCAGCGTTGTGACAGGGGGCTATGAGCAGTTCTTC.

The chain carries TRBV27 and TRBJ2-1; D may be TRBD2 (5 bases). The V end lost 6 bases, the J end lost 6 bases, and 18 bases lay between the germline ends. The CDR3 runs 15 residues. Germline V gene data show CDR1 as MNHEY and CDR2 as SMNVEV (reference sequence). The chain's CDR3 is CASSRMAGSTNEQFF. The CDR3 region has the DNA TGTGCCAGCAGCCGAATGGCGGGTAGTACCAATGAGCAGTTCTTC.

The CDR3 region is CAWSLQGGNTEAFF. CDR3 nucleotide sequence: TGTGCCTGGAGTCTACAGGGGGGGAACACTGAAGCTTTCTTT. V and J are TRBV30 and TRBJ1-1; TRBD1 matches at 8 bases. The CDR3 length is 14 residues. The ends lost 2 bases at V and 1 base at J; junction bases unmatched: 3. From germline, CDR1 is GTSNPN and CDR2 SVGIG (reference sequence). Using reference TRBV30 and TRBJ1-1 for the parts outside the CDR3, the full variable domain is SQTIHQWPATLVQPVGSPLSLECTVEGTSNPNLYWYRQAAGRGLQLLFYSVGIGQISSEVPQNLSASRPQDRQFILSSKKLLLSDSGFYLCAWSLQGGNTEAFFGQGTRLTVV.

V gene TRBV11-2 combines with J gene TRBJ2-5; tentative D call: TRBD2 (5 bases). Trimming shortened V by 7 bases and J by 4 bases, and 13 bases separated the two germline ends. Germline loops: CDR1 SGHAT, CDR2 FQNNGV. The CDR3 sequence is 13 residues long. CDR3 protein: CASTHGGSETQYF. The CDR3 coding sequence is TGTGCCAGCACACATGGAGGCTCAGAGACCCAGTACTTC.

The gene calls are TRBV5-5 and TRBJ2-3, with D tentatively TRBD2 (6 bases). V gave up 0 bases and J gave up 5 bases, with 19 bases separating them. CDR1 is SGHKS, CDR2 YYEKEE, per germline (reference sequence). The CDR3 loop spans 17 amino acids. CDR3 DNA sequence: TGTGCCAGCAGCTTGGAAGGTACCGGGAGCGGAATAGATACGCAGTATTTT. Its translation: CASSLEGTGSGIDTQYF.

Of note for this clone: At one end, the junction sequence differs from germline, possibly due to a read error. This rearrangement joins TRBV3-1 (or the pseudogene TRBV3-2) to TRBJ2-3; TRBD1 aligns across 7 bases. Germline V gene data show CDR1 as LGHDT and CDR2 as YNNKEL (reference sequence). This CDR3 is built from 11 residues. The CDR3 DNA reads TGTGCCACAAGGGGGACAGATGCGCAGTATTTT. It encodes CATRGTDAQYF.

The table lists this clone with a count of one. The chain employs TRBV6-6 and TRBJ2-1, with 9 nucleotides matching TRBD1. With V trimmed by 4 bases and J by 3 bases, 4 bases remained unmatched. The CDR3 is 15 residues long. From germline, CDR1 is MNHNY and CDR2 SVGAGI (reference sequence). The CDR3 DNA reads TGTGCCAGCAGTTCCGGGACAGGGATCTACAATGAGCAGTTCTTC. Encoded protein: CASSSGTGIYNEQFF.

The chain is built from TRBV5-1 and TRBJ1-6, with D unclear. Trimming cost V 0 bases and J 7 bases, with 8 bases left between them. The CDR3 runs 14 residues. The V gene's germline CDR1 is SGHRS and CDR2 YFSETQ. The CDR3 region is CASSLDGGNSPLHF. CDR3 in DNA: TGCGCCAGCAGCTTGGACGGAGGGAATTCACCCCTCCACTTT.

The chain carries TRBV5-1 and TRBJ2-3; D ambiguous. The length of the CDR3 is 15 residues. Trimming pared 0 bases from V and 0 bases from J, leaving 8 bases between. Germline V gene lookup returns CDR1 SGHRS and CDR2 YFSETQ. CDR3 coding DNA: TGCGCCAGCAGCTTGGGACAATCTAGCACAGATACGCAGTATTTT. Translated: CASSLGQSSTDTQYF.

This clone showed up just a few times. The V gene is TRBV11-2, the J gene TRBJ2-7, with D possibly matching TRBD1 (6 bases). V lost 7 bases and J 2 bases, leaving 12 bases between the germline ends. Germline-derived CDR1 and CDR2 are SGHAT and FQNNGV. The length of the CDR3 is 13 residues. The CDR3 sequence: CASTRDTAYEQYF. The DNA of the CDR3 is TGTGCCAGCACCCGGGACACGGCCTACGAGCAGTACTTC.

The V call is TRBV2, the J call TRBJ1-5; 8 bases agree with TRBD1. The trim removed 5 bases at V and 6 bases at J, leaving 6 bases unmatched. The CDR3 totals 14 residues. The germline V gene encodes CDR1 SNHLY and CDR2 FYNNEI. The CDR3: CASSSRQGSQPQHF. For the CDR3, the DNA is TGTGCCAGCAGTTCGCGACAGGGGAGTCAGCCCCAGCATTTT.

The CDR3 region is CASSPTRGSSPLHF. CDR3 nucleotides: TGCGCCAGCAGCCCAACGAGGGGGTCCTCACCCCTCCACTTT. This chain uses TRBV4-1 with TRBJ1-6; possible D gene TRBD1, 6 bases. This CDR3 region has 14 residues. Germline V gene lookup returns CDR1 MGHRA and CDR2 YSYEKL. Trimming removed 4 bases from V and 10 bases from J, with 14 bases in between.

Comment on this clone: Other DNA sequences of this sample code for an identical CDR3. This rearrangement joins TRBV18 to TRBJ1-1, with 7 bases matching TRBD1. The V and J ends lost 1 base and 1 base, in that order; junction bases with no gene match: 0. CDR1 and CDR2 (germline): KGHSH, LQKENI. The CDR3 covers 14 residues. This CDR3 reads CASSPRQGNTEAFF. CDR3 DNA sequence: TGTGCCAGCTCACCACGACAGGGGAACACTGAAGCTTTCTTT.

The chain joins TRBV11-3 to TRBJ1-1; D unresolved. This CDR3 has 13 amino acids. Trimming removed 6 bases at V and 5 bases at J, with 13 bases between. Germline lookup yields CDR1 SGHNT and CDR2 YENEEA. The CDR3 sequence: CASSLNGVTEAFF. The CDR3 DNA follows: TGTGCCAGCAGTTTGAACGGGGTGACTGAAGCTTTCTTT.

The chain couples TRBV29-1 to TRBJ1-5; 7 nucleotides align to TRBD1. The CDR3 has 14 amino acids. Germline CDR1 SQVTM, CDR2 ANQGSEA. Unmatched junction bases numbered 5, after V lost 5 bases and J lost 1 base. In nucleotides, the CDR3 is TGCAGCGTTAGCCCGGGACAGAGCAATCAGCCCCAGCATTTT. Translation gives CSVSPGQSNQPQHF.

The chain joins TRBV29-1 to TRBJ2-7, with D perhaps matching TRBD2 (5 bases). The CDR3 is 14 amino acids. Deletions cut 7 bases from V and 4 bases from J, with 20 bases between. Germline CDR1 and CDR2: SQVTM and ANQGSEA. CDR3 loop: CSGQDATRGYEQYF. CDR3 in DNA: TGCAGCGGCCAGGACGCTACTCGGGGTTACGAGCAGTACTTC.

CDR3 protein: CASSKTGPGYTF. For the CDR3, the DNA is TGTGCCAGTAGCAAGACAGGGCCCGGCTACACCTTC. The V call is TRBV19, the J call TRBJ1-2, with 7 bases identical to TRBD1. Trimming at V came to 6 bases and at J to 8 bases, leaving 6 bases not matched to a gene. Germline assignment: CDR1 LNHDA and CDR2 SQIVND (reference sequence). The CDR3 is 12 amino acids.

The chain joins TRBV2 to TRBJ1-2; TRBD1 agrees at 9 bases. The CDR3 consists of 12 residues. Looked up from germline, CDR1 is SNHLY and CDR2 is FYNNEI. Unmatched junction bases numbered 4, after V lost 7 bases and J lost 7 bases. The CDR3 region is CASTTGGAGYTF. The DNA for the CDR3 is TGTGCCAGCACTACAGGGGGCGCTGGCTACACCTTC.

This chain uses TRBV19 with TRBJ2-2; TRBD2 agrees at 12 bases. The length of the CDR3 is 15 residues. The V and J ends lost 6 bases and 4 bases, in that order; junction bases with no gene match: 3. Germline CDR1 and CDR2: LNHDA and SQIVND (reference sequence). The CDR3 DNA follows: TGTGCCAGTAGCTCTAGCGGGGGGGCCACCGGGGAGCTGTTTTTT. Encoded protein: CASSSSGGATGELFF.

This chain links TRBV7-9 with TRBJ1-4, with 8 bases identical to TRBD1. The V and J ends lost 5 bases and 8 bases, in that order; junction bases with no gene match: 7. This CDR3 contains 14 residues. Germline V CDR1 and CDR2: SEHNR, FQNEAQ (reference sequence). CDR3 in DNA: TGTGCCAGCAGCCCTCAGGGGGCAGGGGAAAAACTGTTTTTT. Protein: CASSPQGAGEKLFF.

The CDR3 region is CATSQVRGSYNEQFF. Here the CDR3 DNA reads TGTGCCACCAGTCAGGTCAGGGGTAGTTACAATGAGCAGTTCTTC. This sequence joins TRBV24-1 and TRBJ2-1; D perhaps matches TRBD1 (6 bases). In germline, CDR1 is KGHDR, CDR2 SFDVKD. V lost 6 bases and J 4 bases, leaving 15 bases between the germline ends. The CDR3 sequence is 15 residues long.